The 14 T cell receptor beta chains listed next were all sequenced from one sample in a study of OX40 agonist ivuxolimab in advanced cancers. This table comes from immunoSEQ multiplex PCR, and its TCRdb copy is limited to in-frame clones, with some not included. Of about 51,000 clones listed, 70% to 80% are singletons. This sample comprised CD4+ or CD8+ T cells sorted from blood, obtained in a trial of the OX40 agonist ivuxolimab. The receptor source for this set is an adult with an advanced solid tumor such as melanoma, head and neck, liver or kidney cancer.

The chain carries TRBV6-1 and TRBJ1-6; 8 bases align to TRBD1. The length of the CDR3 is 15 residues. V shed 4 bases, J shed 5 bases, and the junction held 4 bases outside the gene matches. Germline CDR1 is MNHNS and CDR2 is SASEGT. CDR3 nucleotides: TGTGCCAGCAGTGTCAGGGGGCCTGATAATTCACCCCTCCACTTT. This encodes CASSVRGPDNSPLHF.

The chain links TRBV5-1 to TRBJ2-1; D remains ambiguous. The CDR3 spans 15 residues. Trimming shortened V by 1 base and J by 0 bases, and 8 bases separated the two germline ends. Germline V lookup: CDR1 SGHRS, CDR2 YFSETQ. Here the CDR3 DNA reads TGCGCCAGCAGCTTGTCTCCGGACTCCTACAATGAGCAGTTCTTC. It translates to CASSLSPDSYNEQFF.

The V call is TRBV30, the J call TRBJ1-4, with unresolved D. Germline V gene sequence: CDR1 GTSNPN, CDR2 SVGIG (reference sequence). This CDR3 is built from 11 residues. Trimming left V 2 bases short and J 8 bases short, with 6 bases between. In nucleotides, the CDR3 is TGTGCCTGGAGTTTACGGGAAAAACTGTTTTTT. Translated: CAWSLREKLFF.

The chain links TRBV14 to TRBJ2-7; D is tentatively TRBD1 or TRBD2 (5 bases each). Per the germline V gene, CDR1 is SGHDN and CDR2 is FVKESK. The CDR3 length is 16 residues. Trimming removed 1 base from V and 0 bases from J, with 13 bases in between. Written as DNA, the CDR3 is TGTGCCAGCAGCCAAGGAGGGACGGATAGCTCCTACGAGCAGTACTTC. Translation: CASSQGGTDSSYEQYF.

The CDR3 coding sequence is TGTGCCAGCAGCGTAGCTGAGAGGGAGACCCAGTACTTC. Translated, it gives CASSVAERETQYF. V is TRBV9 and J is TRBJ2-5; no clear D. The CDR3 sequence is 13 residues long. The V end was cut by 0 bases, the J end by 5 bases, with 8 bases between. The V gene's germline CDR1 is SGDLS and CDR2 YYNGEE.

The rearrangement uses TRBV10-3 and TRBJ1-3, with 8 bases identical to TRBD1. Trimming at V came to 1 base and at J to 0 bases, leaving 5 bases not matched to a gene. The length of the CDR3 is 17 residues. Germline CDR1 ENHRY, CDR2 SYGVKD. The CDR3 is CAISEFGQGASGNTIYF. Written as DNA, the CDR3 is TGTGCCATCAGTGAGTTTGGGCAGGGGGCCTCTGGAAACACCATATATTTT.

The chain is built from TRBV4-1 and TRBJ1-6, with D possibly matching TRBD1 (5 bases). This CDR3 comprises 16 residues. Trimming removed 4 bases from V and 9 bases from J, with 19 bases in between. Germline lookup yields CDR1 MGHRA and CDR2 YSYEKL. The CDR3 nucleotides read TGCGCCAGCAGCCCCCCACTCAGGGTCCTCTCTTCACCCCTCCACTTT. Encoded protein: CASSPPLRVLSSPLHF.

This clone was observed a few times. The chain uses TRBV6-6 and TRBJ1-1; no reliable D call. There are 13 residues in the CDR3. Per germline, CDR1 MNHNY and CDR2 SVGAGI (reference sequence). V shed 5 bases and J shed 2 bases, with 9 bases lying between them. The CDR3 DNA is TGTGCCAGCAGTAATACTATAAACACTGAAGCTTTCTTT. Translating gives CASSNTINTEAFF.

The chain links TRBV5-4 to TRBJ1-1, with 12 bases aligning to TRBD1. Germline CDR1 and CDR2: SGHNT and YYREEE (reference sequence). This CDR3 region has 15 residues. V dropped 0 bases and J dropped 3; count of bases not matched to a gene: 0. CDR3: CASSLGDRGHTEAFF. The CDR3 DNA is TGTGCCAGCAGCTTGGGGGACAGGGGGCACACTGAAGCTTTCTTT.

V usage is TRBV9 and J usage is TRBJ1-4; the D gene is possibly TRBD1 (5 bases). This CDR3 region has 14 residues. The germline V gene encodes CDR1 SGDLS and CDR2 YYNGEE. With 0 bases removed from V and 7 bases from J, the gap between germline ends came to 10 bases. The chain's CDR3 is CASSVGVGGEKLFF. DNA for the CDR3: TGTGCCAGCAGCGTAGGGGTTGGGGGTGAAAAACTGTTTTTT.

The V call is TRBV23-1, the J call TRBJ2-5; unclear D gene. TRBV23-1 is an ORF, with its function uncertain. Trimming removed 0 bases at V and 2 bases at J, with 7 bases between. The CDR3 covers 14 residues. For the CDR3, the DNA is TGCGCCAGCAGTCAATCGGATACTCAAGAGACCCAGTACTTC. This encodes CASSQSDTQETQYF.

The CDR3 region has the DNA TGTGCCAGCAGCCTCGGACTAGCGGGAGTCGGGGAGCTGTTTTTT. It specifies CASSLGLAGVGELFF. This chain joins TRBV14 and TRBJ2-2; 13 bases are a match to TRBD2. Per germline, CDR1 SGHDN and CDR2 FVKESK. J gave up 7 bases and V 4 bases, and 3 bases lay outside the gene matches. The CDR3 covers 15 residues.

The V gene is TRBV9, the J gene TRBJ2-2, with D unclear. Germline CDR1 SGDLS, CDR2 YYNGEE. The V and J ends lost 0 bases and 5 bases respectively, with 2 bases between them. The CDR3 is 12 residues long. CDR3 DNA sequence: TGTGCCAGCAGCGTAGTTACCGGGGAGCTGTTTTTT. Translated: CASSVVTGELFF.

This clone was counted between two and nine times. The chain combines TRBV5-1 with TRBJ2-3; D gene unclear. Germline V gives CDR1 SGHRS, CDR2 YFSETQ. Trimming pared 3 bases from V and 5 bases from J, leaving 13 bases between. This CDR3 contains 14 residues. This CDR3 reads CASSSRSLGDTQYF. The CDR3 DNA is TGCGCCAGCAGCTCCCGTAGTTTGGGAGATACGCAGTATTTT. The complete variable domain, with remaining parts taken from reference TRBV5-1 and TRBJ2-3, reads KAGVTQTPRYLIKTRGQQVTLSCSPISGHRSVSWYQQTPGQGLQFLFEYFSETQRNKGNFPGRFSGRQFSNSRSEMNVSTLELGDSALYLCASSSRSLGDTQYFGPGTRLTVL.